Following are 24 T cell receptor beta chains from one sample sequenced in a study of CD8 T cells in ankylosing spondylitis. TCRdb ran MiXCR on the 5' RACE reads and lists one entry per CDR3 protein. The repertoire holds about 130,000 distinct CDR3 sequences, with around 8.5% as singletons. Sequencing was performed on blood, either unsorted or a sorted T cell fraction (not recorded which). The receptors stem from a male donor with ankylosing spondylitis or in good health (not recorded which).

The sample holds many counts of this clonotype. The CDR3 DNA reads as TGTGCCATCAGTGATCCTTCCGGGGGCAGGTACGAGCAGTACTTC. Its protein is CAISDPSGGRYEQYF. The chain couples TRBV10-3 to TRBJ2-7; the D gene could be TRBD1 or TRBD2 (6 bases each). Trimming cost V 3 bases and J 4 bases, with 16 bases left between them. The CDR3 totals 15 residues. Germline CDR1 reads ENHRY; CDR2 reads SYGVKD.

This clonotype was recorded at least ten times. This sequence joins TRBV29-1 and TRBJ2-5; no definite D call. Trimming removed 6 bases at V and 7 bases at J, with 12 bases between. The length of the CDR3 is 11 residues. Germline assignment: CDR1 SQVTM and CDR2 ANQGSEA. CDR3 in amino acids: CSVLTLPTQYF. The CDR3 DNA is TGCAGCGTCTTGACCCTCCCGACCCAGTACTTC.

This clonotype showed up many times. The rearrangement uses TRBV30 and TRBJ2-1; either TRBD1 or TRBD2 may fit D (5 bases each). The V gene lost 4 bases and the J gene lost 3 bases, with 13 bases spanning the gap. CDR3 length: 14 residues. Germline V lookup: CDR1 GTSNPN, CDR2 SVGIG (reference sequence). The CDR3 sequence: CAWTRELVYNEQFF. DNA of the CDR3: TGTGCCTGGACCAGGGAGTTGGTCTACAATGAGCAGTTCTTC. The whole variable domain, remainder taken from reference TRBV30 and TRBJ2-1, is SQTIHQWPATLVQPVGSPLSLECTVEGTSNPNLYWYRQAAGRGLQLLFYSVGIGQISSEVPQNLSASRPQDRQFILSSKKLLLSDSGFYLCAWTRELVYNEQFFGPGTRLTVL.

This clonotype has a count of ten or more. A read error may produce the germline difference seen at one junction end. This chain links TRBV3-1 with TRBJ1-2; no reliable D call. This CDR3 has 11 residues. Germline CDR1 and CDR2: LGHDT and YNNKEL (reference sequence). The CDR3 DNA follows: TGTGCCAGCAGCGCTGGGAGGGCTATGGCCTTC. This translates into CASSAGRAMAF.

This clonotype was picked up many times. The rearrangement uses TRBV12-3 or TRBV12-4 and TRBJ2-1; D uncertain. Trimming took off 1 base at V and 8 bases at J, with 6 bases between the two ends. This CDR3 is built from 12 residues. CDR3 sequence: CASSLGSHEQFF. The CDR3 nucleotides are TGTGCCAGCAGTTTAGGATCGCATGAGCAGTTCTTC.

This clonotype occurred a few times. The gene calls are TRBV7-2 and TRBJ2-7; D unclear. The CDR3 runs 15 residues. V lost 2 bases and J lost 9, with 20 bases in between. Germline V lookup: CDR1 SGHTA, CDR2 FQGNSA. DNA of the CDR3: TGTGCCAGCAGCTTAATGGCTACCCTTGGTGAAGGGCAGTACTTC. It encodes CASSLMATLGEGQYF.

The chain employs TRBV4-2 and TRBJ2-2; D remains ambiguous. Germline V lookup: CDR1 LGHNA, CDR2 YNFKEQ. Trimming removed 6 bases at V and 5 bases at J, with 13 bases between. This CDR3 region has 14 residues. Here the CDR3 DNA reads TGTGCCAGCAGGCGAGCTGGTGGGACCGGGGAGCTGTTTTTT. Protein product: CASRRAGGTGELFF.

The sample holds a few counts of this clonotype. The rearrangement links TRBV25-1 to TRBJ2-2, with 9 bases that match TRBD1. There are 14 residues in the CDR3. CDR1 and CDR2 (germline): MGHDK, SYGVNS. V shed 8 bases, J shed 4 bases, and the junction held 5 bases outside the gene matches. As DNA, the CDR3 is TGTGCCAGCGGAACAGGGGGCGTCACCGGGGAGCTGTTTTTT. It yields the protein CASGTGGVTGELFF.

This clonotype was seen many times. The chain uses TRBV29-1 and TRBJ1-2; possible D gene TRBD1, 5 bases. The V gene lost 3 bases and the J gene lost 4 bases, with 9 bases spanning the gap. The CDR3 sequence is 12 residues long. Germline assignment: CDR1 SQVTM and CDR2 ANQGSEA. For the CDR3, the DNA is TGCAGCGTTGATCCGGGGACCTATGGCTACACCTTC. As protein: CSVDPGTYGYTF.

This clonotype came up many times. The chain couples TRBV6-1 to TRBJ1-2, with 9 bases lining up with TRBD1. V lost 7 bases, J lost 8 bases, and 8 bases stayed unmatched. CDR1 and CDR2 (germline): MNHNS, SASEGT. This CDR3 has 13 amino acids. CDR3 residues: CASTRTGEAGYTF. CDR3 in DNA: TGTGCCAGCACCCGGACAGGGGAAGCGGGCTACACCTTC.

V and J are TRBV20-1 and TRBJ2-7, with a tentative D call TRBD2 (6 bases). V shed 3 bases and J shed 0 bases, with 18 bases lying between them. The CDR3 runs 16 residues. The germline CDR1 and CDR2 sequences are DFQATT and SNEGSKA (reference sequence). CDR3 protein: CSASLPDGGVSYEQYF. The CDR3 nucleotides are TGCAGTGCTAGTCTCCCGGACGGCGGGGTCTCCTACGAGCAGTACTTC.

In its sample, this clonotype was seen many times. CDR3 in DNA: TGTGCCAGCAGCGAATCCGGGACAGACCCCTACGAGCAGTACTTC. As protein: CASSESGTDPYEQYF. This sequence joins TRBV5-6 and TRBJ2-7; 7 positions agree with TRBD1. From germline, CDR1 is SGHDT and CDR2 YYEEEE. This CDR3 spans 15 amino acids. The J segment lost 2 bases and the V segment lost 4 bases, leaving 9 bases of the junction unmatched.

In DNA form, the CDR3 reads TGCGCCAACTCGGGACAGATAGAATTCCCTAGCACAGATACGCAGTATTTT. This gives the protein CANSGQIEFPSTDTQYF. This sequence joins TRBV5-1 and TRBJ2-3; 7 nucleotides line up with TRBD1. V lost 9 bases, J lost 0 bases, and 16 bases stayed unmatched. The CDR3 is 17 residues long. CDR1 SGHRS and CDR2 YFSETQ come from the germline V gene.

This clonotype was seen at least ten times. CDR3 sequence (DNA): TGTGCCAGCAGCACCATCCCCTACCGGGACACGGGCGCCGGGGAGCTGTTTTTT. Residues: CASSTIPYRDTGAGELFF. V is TRBV11-1 and J is TRBJ2-2; a weak D match, TRBD1 (6 bases). CDR1 and CDR2 from the germline V gene are SGHAT and FQDESV (reference sequence). Trimming took 5 bases from V and 6 from J, leaving 25 bases between them. The CDR3 contains 18 residues. Combining the CDR3 with reference TRBV11-1 and TRBJ2-2 gives the whole variable domain EAEVAQSPRYKITEKSQAVAFWCDPISGHATLYWYRQILGQGPELLVQFQDESVVDDSQLPKDRFSAERLKGVDSTLKIQPAELGDSAMYLCASSTIPYRDTGAGELFFGEGSRLTVL.

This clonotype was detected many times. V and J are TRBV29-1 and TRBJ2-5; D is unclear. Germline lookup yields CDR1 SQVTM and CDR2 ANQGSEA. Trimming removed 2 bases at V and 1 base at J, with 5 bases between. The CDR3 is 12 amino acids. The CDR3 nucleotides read TGCAGCGTTGAACAGTCCCAAGAGACCCAGTACTTC. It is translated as CSVEQSQETQYF.

CDR3 protein: CASSLGVARLGETQYF. The CDR3 DNA reads TGTGCCAGCAGCTTAGGAGTAGCGCGGCTCGGGGAGACCCAGTACTTC. J is TRBJ2-5 and V is TRBV7-2; D is perhaps TRBD2 (5 bases). The V end lost 1 base, the J end lost 5 bases, and 17 bases lay between the germline ends. Per germline, CDR1 SGHTA and CDR2 FQGNSA. The CDR3 runs 16 residues.

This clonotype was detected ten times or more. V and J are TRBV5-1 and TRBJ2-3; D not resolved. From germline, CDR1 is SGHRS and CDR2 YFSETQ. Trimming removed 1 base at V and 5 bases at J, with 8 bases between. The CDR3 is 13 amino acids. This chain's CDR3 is CASSLREEDTQYF. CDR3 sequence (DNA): TGCGCCAGCAGCTTGAGGGAAGAAGATACGCAGTATTTT. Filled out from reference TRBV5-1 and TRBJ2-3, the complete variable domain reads KAGVTQTPRYLIKTRGQQVTLSCSPISGHRSVSWYQQTPGQGLQFLFEYFSETQRNKGNFPGRFSGRQFSNSRSEMNVSTLELGDSALYLCASSLREEDTQYFGPGTRLTVL.

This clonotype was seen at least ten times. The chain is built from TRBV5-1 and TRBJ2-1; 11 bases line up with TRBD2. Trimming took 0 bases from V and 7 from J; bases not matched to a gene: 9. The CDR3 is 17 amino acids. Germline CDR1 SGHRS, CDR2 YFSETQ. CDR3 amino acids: CASSLAVGTSGSNEQFF. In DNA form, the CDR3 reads TGCGCCAGCAGCTTGGCCGTGGGAACTAGCGGGAGTAATGAGCAGTTCTTC. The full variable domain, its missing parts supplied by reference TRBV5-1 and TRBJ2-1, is KAGVTQTPRYLIKTRGQQVTLSCSPISGHRSVSWYQQTPGQGLQFLFEYFSETQRNKGNFPGRFSGRQFSNSRSEMNVSTLELGDSALYLCASSLAVGTSGSNEQFFGPGTRLTVL.

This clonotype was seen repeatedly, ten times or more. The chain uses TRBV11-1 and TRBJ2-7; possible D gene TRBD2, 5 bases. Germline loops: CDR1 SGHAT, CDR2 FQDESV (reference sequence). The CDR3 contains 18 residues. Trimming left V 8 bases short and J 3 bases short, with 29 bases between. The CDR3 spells CASGERSTILWRGYEQYF. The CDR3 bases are TGTGCCAGCGGGGAGAGATCTACGATTTTATGGCGTGGCTACGAGCAGTACTTC.

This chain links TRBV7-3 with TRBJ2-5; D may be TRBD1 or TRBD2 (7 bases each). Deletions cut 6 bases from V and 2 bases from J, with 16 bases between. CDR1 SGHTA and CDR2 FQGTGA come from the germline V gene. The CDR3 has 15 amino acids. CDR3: CASSAQRGQQETQYF. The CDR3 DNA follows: TGTGCCAGCAGTGCTCAGCGGGGACAGCAAGAGACCCAGTACTTC.

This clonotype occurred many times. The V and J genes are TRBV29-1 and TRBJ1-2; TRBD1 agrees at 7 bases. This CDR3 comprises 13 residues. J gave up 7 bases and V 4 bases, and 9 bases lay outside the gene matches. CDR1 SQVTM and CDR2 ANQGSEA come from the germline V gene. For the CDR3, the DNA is TGCAGCGTTGGAGGCAGGGGGGGTCCTGGCTACACCTTC. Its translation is CSVGGRGGPGYTF.

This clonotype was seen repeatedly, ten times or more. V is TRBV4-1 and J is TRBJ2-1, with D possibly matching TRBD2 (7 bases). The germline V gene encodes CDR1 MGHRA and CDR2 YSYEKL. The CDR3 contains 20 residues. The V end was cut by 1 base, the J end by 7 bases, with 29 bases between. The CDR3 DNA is TGCGCCAGCAGCCAAGCTGTCGGTCGCGTGGGTGGGAGGGGGGTGAATGAGCAGTTCTTC. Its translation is CASSQAVGRVGGRGVNEQFF.

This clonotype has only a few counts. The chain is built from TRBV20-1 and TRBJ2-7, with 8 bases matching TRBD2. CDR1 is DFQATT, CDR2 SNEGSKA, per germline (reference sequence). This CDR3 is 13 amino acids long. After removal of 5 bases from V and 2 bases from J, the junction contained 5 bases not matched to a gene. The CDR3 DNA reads TGCAGTGCTGCTAGCGGGCTAACCTACGAGCAGTACTTC. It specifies CSAASGLTYEQYF.

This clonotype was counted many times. The CDR3 is CASRRGPLATEAFF. The CDR3 region has the DNA TGTGCCAGCAGGAGGGGTCCCCTCGCTACTGAAGCTTTCTTT. The V and J genes are TRBV28 and TRBJ1-1, with D perhaps matching TRBD1 (5 bases). Germline V lookup: CDR1 MDHEN, CDR2 SYDVKM. V was shortened by 6 bases and J by 5 bases, with 16 bases between the two germline ends. The CDR3 is 14 residues long. The full variable domain, rest sourced from reference TRBV28 and TRBJ1-1, is DVKVTQSSRYLVKRTGEKVFLECVQDMDHENMFWYRQDPGLGLRLIYFSYDVKMKEKGDIPEGYSVSREKKERFSLILESASTNQTSMYLCASRRGPLATEAFFGQGTRLTVV.